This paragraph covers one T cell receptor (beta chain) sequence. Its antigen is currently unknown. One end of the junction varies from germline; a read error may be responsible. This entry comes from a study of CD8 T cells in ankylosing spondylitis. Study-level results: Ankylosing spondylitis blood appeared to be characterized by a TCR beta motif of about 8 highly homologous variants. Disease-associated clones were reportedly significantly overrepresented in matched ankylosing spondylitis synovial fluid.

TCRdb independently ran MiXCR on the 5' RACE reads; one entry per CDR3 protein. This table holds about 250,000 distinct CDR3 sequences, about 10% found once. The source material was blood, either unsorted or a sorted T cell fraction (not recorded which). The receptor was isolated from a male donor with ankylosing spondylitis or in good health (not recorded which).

CDR3 residues: CATSETESSYNEQFF. CDR3 nucleotide sequence: TGTGCCACCAGTGAAACGGAGAGCTCCTACAATGAGCAGTTTTTC. The chain is built from TRBV2 and TRBJ2-1, with D hard to call. The CDR3 has 15 amino acids. Germline V lookup: CDR1 SNHLY, CDR2 FYNNEI.